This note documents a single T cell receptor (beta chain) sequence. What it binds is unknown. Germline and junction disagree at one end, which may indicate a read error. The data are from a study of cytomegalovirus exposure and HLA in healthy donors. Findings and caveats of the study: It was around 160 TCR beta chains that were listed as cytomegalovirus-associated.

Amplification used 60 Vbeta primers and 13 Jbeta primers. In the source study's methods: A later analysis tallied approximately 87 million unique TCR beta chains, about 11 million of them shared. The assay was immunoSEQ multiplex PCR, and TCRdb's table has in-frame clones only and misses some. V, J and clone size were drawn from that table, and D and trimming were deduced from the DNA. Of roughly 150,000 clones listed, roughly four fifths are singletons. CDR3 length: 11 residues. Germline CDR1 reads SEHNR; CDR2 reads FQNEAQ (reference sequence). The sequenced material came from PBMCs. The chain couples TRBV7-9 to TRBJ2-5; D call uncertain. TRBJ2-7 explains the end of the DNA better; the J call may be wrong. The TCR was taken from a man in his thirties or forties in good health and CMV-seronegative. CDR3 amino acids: CSSSSFYEQYF. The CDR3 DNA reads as TGTTCCAGCAGCTCTTTTTACGAGCAGTACTTC.